This entry describes one TCR beta chain. Its antigen is as yet unknown. The sample is drawn from a study of human CD8 memory T cell subsets. Study outcomes and limitations: The beta chain was the only T cell receptor chain that the study sequenced.

By negative magnetic separation, total CD8+ T cells were enriched. The source of the RNA was duplicate vials containing some 160,000 sorted CD8+ T cells for each subset. Libraries targeted TCR beta using 5' RACE with UMIs. TCRdb reworked the 5' RACE reads into one entry per CDR3 protein, no DNA. The sample data list 5,000 to 6,000 distinct CDR3 sequences. The germline V gene has CDR1 SGDLS and CDR2 YYNGEE. The CDR3 sequence is 14 residues long. This chain connects TRBV9 to TRBJ2-7. The TCR was taken from a human donor in good health. The sequenced sample consisted of CD8+ effector memory T cells (TEM) sorted from PBMCs. The subset denotes: effector memory CD8 T cells, CCR7- CD45RO+ CD95+. Here the CDR3 reads CASSVDSAVREQYF.